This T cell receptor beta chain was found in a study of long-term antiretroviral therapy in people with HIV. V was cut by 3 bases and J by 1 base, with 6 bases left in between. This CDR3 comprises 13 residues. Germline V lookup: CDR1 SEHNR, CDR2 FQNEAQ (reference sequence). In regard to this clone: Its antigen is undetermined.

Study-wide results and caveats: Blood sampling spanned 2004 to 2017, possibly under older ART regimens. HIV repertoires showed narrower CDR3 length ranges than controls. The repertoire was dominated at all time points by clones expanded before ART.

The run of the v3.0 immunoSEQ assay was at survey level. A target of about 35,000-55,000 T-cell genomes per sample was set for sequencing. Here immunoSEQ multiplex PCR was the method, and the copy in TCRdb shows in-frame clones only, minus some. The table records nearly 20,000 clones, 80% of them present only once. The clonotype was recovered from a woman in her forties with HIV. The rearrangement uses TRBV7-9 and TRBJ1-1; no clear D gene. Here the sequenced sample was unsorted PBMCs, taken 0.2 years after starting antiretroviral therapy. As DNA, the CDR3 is TGTGCCAGCAGCTTGGAGGCGAACACTGAAGCTTTCTTT. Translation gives CASSLEANTEAFF.